What follows are 2 T cell receptor beta chains derived from one specimen sequenced in a study of T cells after yellow fever vaccination. TCRdb re-analysed the 5' RACE reads in MiXCR, keeping a single row per CDR3 protein. This sample yields under 550,000 distinct CDR3 sequences, of which 21% are seen a single time; about 15% belongs to the top ten. Source: PBMCs, taken approximately 22 days after the first yellow fever vaccination. Receptors originate from a man aged 18-30 years who received the YFV17D yellow fever vaccine.

The J gene is TRBJ2-1, the V gene TRBV12-3 or TRBV12-4; D is tentatively TRBD1 or TRBD2 (5 bases each). CDR3 size: 12 residues. The V end lost 4 bases, the J end lost 9 bases, and 10 bases lay between the germline ends. The CDR3 protein is CASSSGTGEQFF. CDR3 nucleotide sequence: TGTGCCAGCAGTTCAGGGACGGGTGAGCAGTTCTTC.

CDR3: CASSTRGTGTINEQYF. In nucleotides, the CDR3 is TGTGCCAGCAGCACGAGAGGGACAGGGACGATCAACGAGCAGTACTTC. The V gene is TRBV9, the J gene TRBJ2-7, with TRBD1 matching over 9 bases. The junction had 13 bases not matched to a gene; V was cut back by 4 bases and J by 5 bases. The CDR3 is 16 amino acids. CDR1 and CDR2 from the germline V gene are SGDLS and YYNGEE.